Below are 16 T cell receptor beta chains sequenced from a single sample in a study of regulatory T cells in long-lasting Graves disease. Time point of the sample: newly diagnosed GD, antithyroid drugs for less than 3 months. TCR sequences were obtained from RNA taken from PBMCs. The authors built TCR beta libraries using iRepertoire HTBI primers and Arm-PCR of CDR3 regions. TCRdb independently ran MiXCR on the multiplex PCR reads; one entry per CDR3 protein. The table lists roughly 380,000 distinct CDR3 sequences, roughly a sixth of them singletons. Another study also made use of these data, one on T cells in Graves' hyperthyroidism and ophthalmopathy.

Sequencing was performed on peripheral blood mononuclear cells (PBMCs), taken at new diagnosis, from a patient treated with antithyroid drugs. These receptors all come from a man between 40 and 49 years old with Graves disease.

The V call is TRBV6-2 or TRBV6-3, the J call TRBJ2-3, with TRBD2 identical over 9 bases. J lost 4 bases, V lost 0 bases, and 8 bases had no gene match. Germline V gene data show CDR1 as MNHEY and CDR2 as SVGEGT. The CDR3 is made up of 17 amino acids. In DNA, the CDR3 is TGTGCCAGCAGTTACTCCGCCCCTAGCGGGGAATCAGATACGCAGTATTTT. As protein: CASSYSAPSGESDTQYF.

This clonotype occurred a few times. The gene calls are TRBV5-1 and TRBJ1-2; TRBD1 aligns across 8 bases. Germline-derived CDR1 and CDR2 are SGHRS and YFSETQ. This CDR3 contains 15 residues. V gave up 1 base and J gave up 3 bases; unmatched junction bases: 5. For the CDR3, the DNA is TGCGCCAGCAGCTTGAACCCGGGACAGGACTATGGCTACACCTTC. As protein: CASSLNPGQDYGYTF.

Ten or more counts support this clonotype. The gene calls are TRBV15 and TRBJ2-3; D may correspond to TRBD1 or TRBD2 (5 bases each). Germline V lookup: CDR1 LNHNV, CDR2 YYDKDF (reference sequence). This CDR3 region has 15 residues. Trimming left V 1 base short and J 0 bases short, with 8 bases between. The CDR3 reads CATSRGGASTDTQYF. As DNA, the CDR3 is TGTGCCACCAGCAGAGGAGGGGCAAGCACAGATACGCAGTATTTT.

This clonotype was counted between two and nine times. This CDR3 is CASSKYLGGARTDTQYF. CDR3 sequence (DNA): TGTGCCAGCAGCAAATATCTGGGGGGGGCGCGGACAGATACGCAGTATTTT. The chain carries TRBV7-2 and TRBJ2-3; TRBD2 is a possible D gene (7 bases). The CDR3 covers 17 residues. V was pared by 5 bases and J by 3 bases, with 21 bases between. Germline assignment: CDR1 SGHTA and CDR2 FQGNSA.

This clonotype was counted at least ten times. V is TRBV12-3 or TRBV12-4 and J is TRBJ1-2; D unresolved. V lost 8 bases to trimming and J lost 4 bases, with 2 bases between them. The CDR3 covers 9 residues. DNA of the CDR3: TGTGCCAGCGGCTATGGCTACACCTTC. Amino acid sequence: CASGYGYTF.

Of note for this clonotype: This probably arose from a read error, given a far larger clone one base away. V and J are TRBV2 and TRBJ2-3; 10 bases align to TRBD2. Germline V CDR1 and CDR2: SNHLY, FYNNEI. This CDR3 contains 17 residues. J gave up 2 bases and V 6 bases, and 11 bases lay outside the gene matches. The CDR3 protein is CASSYRASGRPTDTQYF. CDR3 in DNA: TGTGCCAGCAGCTACCGGGCTAGCGGGAGACCCACAGATACGCAGTATTTT.

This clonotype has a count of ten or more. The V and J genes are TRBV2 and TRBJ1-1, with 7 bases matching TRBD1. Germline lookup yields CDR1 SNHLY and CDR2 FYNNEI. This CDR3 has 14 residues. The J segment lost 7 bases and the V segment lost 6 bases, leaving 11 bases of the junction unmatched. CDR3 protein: CASRPGQNALEAFF. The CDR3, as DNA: TGTGCCAGCAGGCCGGGACAGAATGCCCTTGAAGCTTTCTTT. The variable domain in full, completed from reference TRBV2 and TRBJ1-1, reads EPEVTQTPSHQVTQMGQEVILRCVPISNHLYFYWYRQILGQKVEFLVSFYNNEISEKSEIFDDQFSVERPDGSNFTLKIRSTKLEDSAMYFCASRPGQNALEAFFGQGTRLTVV.

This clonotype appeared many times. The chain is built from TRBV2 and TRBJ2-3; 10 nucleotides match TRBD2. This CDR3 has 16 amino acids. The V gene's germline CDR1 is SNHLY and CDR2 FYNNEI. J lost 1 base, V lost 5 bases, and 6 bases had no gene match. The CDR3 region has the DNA TGTGCCAGCAGTATTTCTAGCGGGGGCGGCACAGATACGCAGTATTTT. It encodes CASSISSGGGTDTQYF.

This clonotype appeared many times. CDR3 sequence reads: CASSLGVASTDTQYF. DNA of the CDR3: TGTGCCAGCAGCTTAGGGGTGGCGAGCACAGATACGCAGTATTTT. The rearrangement links TRBV11-3 to TRBJ2-3, with D uncertain. The CDR3 is made up of 15 amino acids. The germline V and J ends were trimmed by 1 base and 0 bases, with 8 bases remaining between them. CDR1 SGHNT and CDR2 YENEEA come from the germline V gene.

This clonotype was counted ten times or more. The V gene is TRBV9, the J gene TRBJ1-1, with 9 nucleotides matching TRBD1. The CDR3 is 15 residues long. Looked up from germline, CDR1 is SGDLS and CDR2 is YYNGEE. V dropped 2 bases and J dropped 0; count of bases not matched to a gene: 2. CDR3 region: CASSVTGGVNTEAFF. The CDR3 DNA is TGTGCCAGCAGCGTGACAGGGGGAGTGAACACTGAAGCTTTCTTT. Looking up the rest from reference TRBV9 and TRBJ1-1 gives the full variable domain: DSGVTQTPKHLITATGQRVTLRCSPRSGDLSVYWYQQSLDQGLQFLIQYYNGEERAKGNILERFSAQQFPDLHSELNLSSLELGDSALYFCASSVTGGVNTEAFFGQGTRLTVV.

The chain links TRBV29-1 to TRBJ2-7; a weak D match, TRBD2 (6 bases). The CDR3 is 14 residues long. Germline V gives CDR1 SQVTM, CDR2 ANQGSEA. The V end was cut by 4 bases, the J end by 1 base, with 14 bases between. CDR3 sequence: CSVARRGLSYEQYF. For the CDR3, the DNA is TGCAGCGTTGCGAGGAGGGGTTTGTCCTACGAGCAGTACTTC.

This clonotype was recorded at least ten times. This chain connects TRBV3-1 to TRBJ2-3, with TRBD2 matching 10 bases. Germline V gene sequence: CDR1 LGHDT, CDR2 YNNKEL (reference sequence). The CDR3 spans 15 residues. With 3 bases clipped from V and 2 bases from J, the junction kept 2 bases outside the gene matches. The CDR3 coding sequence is TGTGCCAGCAGCCATAGCGGGGGGACCACAGATACGCAGTATTTT. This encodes CASSHSGGTTDTQYF.

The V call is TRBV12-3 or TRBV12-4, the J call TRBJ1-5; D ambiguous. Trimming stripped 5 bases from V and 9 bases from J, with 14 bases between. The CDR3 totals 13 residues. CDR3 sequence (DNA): TGTGCCAGCAGTGCTCTCCCGTTGGCGCCCCAGCATTTT. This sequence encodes CASSALPLAPQHF.

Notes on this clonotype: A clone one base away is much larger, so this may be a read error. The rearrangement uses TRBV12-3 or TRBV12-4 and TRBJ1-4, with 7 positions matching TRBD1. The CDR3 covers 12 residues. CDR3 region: CASRQGLGKPFF. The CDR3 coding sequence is TGTGCCAGCAGACAGGGGTTGGGAAAACCGTTTTTT.

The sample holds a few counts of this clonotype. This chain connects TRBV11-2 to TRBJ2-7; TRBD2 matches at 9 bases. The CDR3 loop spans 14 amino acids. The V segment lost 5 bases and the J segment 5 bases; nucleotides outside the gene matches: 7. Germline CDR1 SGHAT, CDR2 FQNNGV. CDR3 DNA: TGTGCCAGCAGCGGACTAGCGAGGATCCACGAGCAGTACTTC. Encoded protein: CASSGLARIHEQYF.

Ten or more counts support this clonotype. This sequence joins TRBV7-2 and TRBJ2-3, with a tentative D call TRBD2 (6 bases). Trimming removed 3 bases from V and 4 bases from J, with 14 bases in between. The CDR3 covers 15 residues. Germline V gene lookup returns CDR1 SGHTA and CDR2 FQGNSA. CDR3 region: CASSFSGGVSDTQYF. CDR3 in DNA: TGTGCCAGCAGCTTTTCTGGCGGGGTTTCAGATACGCAGTATTTT.